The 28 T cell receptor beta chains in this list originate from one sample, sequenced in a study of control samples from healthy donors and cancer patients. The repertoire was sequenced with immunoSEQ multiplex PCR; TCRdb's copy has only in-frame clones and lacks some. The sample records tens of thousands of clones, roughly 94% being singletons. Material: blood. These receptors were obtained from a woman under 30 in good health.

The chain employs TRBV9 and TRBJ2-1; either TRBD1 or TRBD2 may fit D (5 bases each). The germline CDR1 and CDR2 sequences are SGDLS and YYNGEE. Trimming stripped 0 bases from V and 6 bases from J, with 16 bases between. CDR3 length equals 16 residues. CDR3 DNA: TGTGCCAGCAGCGTAGACACAACCGGGACGGCCAATGAGCAGTTCTTC. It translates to CASSVDTTGTANEQFF.

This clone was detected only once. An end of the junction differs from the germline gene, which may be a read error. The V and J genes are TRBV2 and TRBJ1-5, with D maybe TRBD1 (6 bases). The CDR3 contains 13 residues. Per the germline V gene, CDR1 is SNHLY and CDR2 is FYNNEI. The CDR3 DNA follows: TGTGCCAGCAGGATGGACAGCACTCAGCCCCAGCATTTT. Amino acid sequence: CASRMDSTQPQHF.

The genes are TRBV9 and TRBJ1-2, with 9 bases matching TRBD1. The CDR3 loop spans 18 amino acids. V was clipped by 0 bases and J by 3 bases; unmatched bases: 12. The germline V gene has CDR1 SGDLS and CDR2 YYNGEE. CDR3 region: CASSVERQGGRIDYGYTF. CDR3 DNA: TGTGCCAGCAGCGTAGAACGACAGGGGGGAAGGATAGACTATGGCTACACCTTC.

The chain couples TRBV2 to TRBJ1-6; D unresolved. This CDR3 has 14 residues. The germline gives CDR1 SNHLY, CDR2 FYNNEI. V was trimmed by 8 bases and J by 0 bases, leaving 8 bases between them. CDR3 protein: CASLPPSYNSPLHF. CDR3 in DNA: TGTGCCAGCCTACCTCCCTCCTATAATTCACCCCTCCACTTT.

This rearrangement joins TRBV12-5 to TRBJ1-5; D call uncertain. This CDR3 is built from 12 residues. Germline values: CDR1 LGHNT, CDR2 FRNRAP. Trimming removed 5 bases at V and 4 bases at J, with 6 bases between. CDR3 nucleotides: TGTGCTAGTGGTGGGGAGAATCAGCCCCAGCATTTT. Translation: CASGGENQPQHF.

The CDR3 spells CASSLGGPPYNEQFF. CDR3 nucleotides: TGTGCCAGCAGTCTAGGGGGGCCCCCCTACAATGAGCAGTTCTTC. This rearrangement joins TRBV7-3 to TRBJ2-1; D might be TRBD1 or TRBD2, each matching 6 bases. The CDR3 is 15 amino acids. Trimming removed 6 bases at V and 2 bases at J, with 14 bases between. The germline gives CDR1 SGHTA, CDR2 FQGTGA. The full variable domain, rest sourced from reference TRBV7-3 and TRBJ2-1, is GAGVSQTPSNKVTEKGKYVELRCDPISGHTALYWYRQSLGQGPEFLIYFQGTGAADDSGLPNDRFFAVRPEGSVSTLKIQRTERGDSAVYLCASSLGGPPYNEQFFGPGTRLTVL.

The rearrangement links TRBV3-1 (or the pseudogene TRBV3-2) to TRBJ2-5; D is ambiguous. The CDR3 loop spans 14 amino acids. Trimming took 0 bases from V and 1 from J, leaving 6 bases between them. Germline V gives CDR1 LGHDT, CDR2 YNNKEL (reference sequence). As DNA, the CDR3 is TGTGCCAGCAGCCAAGATCACAGCCAAGAGACCCAGTACTTC. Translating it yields CASSQDHSQETQYF.

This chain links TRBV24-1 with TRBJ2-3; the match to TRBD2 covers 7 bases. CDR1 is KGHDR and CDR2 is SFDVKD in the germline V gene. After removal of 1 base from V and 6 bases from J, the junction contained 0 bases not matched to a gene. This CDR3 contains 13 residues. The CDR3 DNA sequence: TGTGCCACCAGTGATTTCGGGAGGGATACGCAGTATTTT. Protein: CATSDFGRDTQYF.

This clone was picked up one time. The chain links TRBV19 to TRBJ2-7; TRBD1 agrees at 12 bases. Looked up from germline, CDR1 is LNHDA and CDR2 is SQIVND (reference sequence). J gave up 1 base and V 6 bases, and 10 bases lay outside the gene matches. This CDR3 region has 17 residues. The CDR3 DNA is TGTGCCAGTAGAGCCGGGACAGGGGGCGTTGGTTCCTACGAGCAGTACTTC. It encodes CASRAGTGGVGSYEQYF.

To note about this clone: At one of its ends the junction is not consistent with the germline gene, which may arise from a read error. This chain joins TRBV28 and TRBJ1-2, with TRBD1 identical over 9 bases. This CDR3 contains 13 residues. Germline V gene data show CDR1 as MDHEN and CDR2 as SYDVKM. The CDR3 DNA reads TGTGCCAGCAGTCCAAGGGACAGGGAAGGGATACTCTTC. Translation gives CASSPRDREGILF.

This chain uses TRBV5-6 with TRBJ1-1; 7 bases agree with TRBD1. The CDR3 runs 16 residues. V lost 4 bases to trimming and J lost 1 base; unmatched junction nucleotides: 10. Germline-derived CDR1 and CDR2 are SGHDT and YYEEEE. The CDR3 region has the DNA TGTGCCAGCAGCCCGGAGGGGGCGCAAAGGAACACTGAAGCTTTCTTT. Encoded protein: CASSPEGAQRNTEAFF.

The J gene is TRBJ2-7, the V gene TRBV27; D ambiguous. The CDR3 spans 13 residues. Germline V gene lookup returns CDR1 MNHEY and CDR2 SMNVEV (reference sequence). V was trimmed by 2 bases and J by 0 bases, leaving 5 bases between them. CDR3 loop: CASSLEFSYEQYF. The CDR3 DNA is TGTGCCAGCAGTTTAGAGTTCTCCTACGAGCAGTACTTC.

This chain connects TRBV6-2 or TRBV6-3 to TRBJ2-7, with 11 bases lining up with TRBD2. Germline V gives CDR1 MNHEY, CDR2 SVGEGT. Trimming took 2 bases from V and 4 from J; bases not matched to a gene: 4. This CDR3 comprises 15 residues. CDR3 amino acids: CASSYPLAGVYEQYF. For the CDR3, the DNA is TGTGCCAGCAGTTACCCACTAGCGGGAGTTTACGAGCAGTACTTC.

The CDR3, as DNA: TGCGCCAGCAGCTGGAGGACCGGGGAGCTGTTTTTT. This codes for CASSWRTGELFF. This chain links TRBV5-1 with TRBJ2-2, with a tentative D call TRBD2 (5 bases). Trimming removed 3 bases from V and 5 bases from J, with 5 bases in between. The V gene's germline CDR1 is SGHRS and CDR2 YFSETQ. The CDR3 consists of 12 residues.

Written as DNA, the CDR3 is TGTGCCAGTAGTACGGCTGGGGTCAGGTCTGAAGCTTTCTTT. Its protein is CASSTAGVRSEAFF. This chain links TRBV19 with TRBJ1-1, with D unclear. CDR3 length: 14 amino acids. V lost 4 bases to trimming and J lost 6 bases, with 15 bases between them. The germline CDR1 and CDR2 sequences are LNHDA and SQIVND (reference sequence).

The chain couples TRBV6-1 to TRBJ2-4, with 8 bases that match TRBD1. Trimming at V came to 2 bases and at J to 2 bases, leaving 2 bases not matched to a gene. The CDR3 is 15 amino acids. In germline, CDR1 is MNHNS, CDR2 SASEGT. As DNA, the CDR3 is TGTGCCAGCAGTGAACAGGGGGCGACCAAAAACATTCAGTACTTC. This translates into CASSEQGATKNIQYF.

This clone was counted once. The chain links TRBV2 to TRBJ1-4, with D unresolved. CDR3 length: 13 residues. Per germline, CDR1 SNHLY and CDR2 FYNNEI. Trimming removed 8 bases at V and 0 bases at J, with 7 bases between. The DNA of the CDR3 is TGTGCCAGCTATCTTGCAACTAATGAAAAACTGTTTTTT. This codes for CASYLATNEKLFF.

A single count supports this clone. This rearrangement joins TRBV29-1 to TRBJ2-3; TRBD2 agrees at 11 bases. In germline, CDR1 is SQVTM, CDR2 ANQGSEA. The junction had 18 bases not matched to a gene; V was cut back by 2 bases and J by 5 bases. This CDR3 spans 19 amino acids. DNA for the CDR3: TGCAGCGTTGAAAGGAGGGGCCCACCACCTAGCGGGAGGAAAGATACGCAGTATTTT. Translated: CSVERRGPPPSGRKDTQYF.

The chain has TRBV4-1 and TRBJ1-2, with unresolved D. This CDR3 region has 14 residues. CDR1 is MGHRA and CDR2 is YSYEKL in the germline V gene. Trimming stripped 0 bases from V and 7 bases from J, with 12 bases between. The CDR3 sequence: CASSQDEGVGGYTF. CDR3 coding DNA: TGCGCCAGCAGCCAAGATGAGGGTGTGGGTGGCTACACCTTC.

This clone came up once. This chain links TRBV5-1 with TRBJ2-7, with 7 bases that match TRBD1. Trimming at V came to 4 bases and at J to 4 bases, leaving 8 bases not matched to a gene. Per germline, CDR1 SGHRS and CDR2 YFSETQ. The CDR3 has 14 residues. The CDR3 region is CASSGDSRGYEQYF. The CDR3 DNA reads TGCGCCAGCAGCGGGGACAGCCGAGGTTACGAGCAGTACTTC.

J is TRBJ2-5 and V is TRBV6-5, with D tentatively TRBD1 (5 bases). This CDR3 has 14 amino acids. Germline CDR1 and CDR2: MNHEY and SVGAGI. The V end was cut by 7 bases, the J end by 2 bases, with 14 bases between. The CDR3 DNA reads TGTGCCAGCAACCCTGGACACCCTCAAGAGACCCAGTACTTC. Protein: CASNPGHPQETQYF.

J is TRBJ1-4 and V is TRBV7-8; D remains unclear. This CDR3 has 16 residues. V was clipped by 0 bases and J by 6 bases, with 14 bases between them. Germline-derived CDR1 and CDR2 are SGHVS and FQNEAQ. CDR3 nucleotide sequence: TGTGCCAGCAGCTTAGCCCCATGGCTACGGGATGAAAAACTGTTTTTT. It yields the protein CASSLAPWLRDEKLFF.

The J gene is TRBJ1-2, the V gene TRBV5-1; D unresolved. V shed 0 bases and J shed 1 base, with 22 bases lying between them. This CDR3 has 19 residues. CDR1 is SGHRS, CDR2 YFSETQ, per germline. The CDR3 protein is CASSLGPNTEQLSNYGYTF. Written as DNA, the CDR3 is TGCGCCAGCAGCTTGGGGCCCAATACAGAACAGCTAAGTAACTATGGCTACACCTTC.

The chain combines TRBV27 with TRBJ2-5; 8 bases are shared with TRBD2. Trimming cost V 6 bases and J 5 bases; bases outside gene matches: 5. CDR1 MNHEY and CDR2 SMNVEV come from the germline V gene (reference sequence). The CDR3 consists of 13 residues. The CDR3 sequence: CASSQREHETQYF. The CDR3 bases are TGTGCCAGCAGCCAGCGGGAGCATGAGACCCAGTACTTC.

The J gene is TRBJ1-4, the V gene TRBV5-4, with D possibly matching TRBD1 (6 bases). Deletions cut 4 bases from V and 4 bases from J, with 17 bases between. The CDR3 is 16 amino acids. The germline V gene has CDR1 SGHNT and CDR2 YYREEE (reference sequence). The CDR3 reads CASSARKQGGNEKLFF. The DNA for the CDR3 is TGTGCCAGCAGCGCCCGCAAACAGGGAGGTAATGAAAAACTGTTTTTT.

CDR3 in DNA: TGCGCCAGCTTGGGATCAGGGGACTATGGCTACACCTTC. Protein sequence: CASLGSGDYGYTF. V is TRBV10-2 and J is TRBJ1-2, with a possible D match to TRBD1 (6 bases). This CDR3 spans 13 amino acids. V was clipped by 8 bases and J by 3 bases, with 13 bases between them. Germline V CDR1 and CDR2: WSHSY, SAAADI.

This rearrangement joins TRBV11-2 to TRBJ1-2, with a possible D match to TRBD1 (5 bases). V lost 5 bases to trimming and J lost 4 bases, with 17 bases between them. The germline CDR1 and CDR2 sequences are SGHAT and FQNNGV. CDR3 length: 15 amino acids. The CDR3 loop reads CASSLETGASYGYTF. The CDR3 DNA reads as TGTGCCAGCAGCCTCGAAACAGGAGCCTCCTATGGCTACACCTTC.

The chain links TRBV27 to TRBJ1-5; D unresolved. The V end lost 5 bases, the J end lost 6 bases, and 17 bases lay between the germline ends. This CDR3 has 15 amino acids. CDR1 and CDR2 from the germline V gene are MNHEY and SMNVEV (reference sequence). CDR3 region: CASSPLDSKGQPQHF. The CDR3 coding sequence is TGTGCCAGCAGTCCCCTGGACTCGAAGGGTCAGCCCCAGCATTTT.